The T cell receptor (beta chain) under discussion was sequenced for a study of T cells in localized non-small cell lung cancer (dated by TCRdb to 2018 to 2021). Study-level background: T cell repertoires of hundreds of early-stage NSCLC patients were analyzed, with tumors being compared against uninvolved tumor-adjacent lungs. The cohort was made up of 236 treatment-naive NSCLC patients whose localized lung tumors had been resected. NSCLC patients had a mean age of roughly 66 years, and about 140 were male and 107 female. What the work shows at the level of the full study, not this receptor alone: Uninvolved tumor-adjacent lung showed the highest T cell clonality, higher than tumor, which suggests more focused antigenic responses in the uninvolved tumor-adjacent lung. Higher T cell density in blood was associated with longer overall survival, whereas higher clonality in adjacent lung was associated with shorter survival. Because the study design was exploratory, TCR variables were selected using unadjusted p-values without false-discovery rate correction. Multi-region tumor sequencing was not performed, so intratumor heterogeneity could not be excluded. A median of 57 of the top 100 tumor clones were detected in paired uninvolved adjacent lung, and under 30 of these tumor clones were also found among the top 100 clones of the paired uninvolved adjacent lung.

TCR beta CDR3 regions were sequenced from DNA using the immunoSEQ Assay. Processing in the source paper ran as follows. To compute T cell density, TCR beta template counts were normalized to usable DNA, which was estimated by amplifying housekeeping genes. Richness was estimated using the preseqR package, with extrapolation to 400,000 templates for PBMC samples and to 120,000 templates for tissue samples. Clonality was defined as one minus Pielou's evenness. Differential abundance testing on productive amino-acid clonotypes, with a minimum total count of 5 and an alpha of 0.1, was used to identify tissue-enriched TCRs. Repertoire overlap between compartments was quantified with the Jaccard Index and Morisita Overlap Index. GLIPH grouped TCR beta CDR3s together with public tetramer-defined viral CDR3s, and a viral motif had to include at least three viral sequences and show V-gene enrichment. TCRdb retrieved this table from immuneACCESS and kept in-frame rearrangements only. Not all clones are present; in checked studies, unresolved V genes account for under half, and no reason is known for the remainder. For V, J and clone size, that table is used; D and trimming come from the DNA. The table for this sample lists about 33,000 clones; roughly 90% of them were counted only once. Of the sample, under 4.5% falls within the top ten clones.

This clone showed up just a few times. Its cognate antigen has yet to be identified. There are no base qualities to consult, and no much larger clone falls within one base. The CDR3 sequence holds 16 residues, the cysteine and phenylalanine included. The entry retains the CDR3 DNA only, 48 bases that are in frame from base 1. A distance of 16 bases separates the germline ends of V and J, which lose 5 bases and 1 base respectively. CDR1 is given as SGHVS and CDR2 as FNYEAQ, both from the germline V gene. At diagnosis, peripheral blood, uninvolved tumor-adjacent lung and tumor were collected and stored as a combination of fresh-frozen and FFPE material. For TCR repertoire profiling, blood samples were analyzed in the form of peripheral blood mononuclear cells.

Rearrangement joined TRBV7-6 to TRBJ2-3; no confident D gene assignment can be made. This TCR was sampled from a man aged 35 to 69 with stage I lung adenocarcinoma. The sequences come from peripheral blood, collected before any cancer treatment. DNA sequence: TGTGCCAGCAGCCCGACTCCCTCCGCTGGCACAGATACGCAGTATTTT. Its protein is CASSPTPSAGTDTQYF.